These 13 T cell receptor beta chains originate from one sample sequenced in a study of blood T cell repertoires in COVID-19. The repertoire was sequenced with immunoSEQ multiplex PCR; TCRdb's copy has only in-frame clones and lacks some. The sample lists about 140,000 clones, around 88% occurring once. The source material was peripheral blood. The receptors were sampled from a woman aged 60-75 years with acute or convalescent COVID-19.

This chain links TRBV10-2 with TRBJ2-7; 9 bases map to TRBD1. V lost 3 bases, J lost 6 bases, and 6 bases stayed unmatched. The CDR3 length is 14 residues. Germline V gives CDR1 WSHSY, CDR2 SAAADI. The DNA for the CDR3 is TGCGCCAGCAGTGAAAACAGGGGGCGAAGCGAGCAGTACTTC. Residues: CASSENRGRSEQYF.

The chain combines TRBV9 with TRBJ2-3; no reliable D call. The V end was cut by 4 bases, the J end by 0 bases, with 15 bases between. Germline V gene sequence: CDR1 SGDLS, CDR2 YYNGEE. The CDR3 length is 16 residues. The CDR3 DNA sequence: TGTGCCAGCAGCCCCCCTGAGGCCCTAAGCACAGATACGCAGTATTTT. This codes for CASSPPEALSTDTQYF. Filled out from reference TRBV9 and TRBJ2-3, the complete variable domain reads DSGVTQTPKHLITATGQRVTLRCSPRSGDLSVYWYQQSLDQGLQFLIQYYNGEERAKGNILERFSAQQFPDLHSELNLSSLELGDSALYFCASSPPEALSTDTQYFGPGTRLTVL.

J is TRBJ1-4 and V is TRBV30; D is uncertain. CDR1 GTSNPN and CDR2 SVGIG come from the germline V gene (reference sequence). Trimming pared 0 bases from V and 4 bases from J, leaving 12 bases between. The CDR3 is made up of 15 amino acids. CDR3 residues: CAWSVQWANNEKLFF. The CDR3 region has the DNA TGTGCCTGGAGTGTACAATGGGCCAATAATGAAAAACTGTTTTTT.

This clone occurred once. The rearrangement uses TRBV27 and TRBJ2-1; 9 bases are a match to TRBD2. The CDR3 covers 16 residues. From germline, CDR1 is MNHEY and CDR2 SMNVEV (reference sequence). V was clipped by 7 bases and J by 4 bases; unmatched bases: 11. The CDR3 DNA sequence: TGTGCCAGCAACTGGGGAGCGGGGGGCCCTTACAATGAGCAGTTCTTC. This sequence encodes CASNWGAGGPYNEQFF.

This rearrangement joins TRBV9 to TRBJ2-3; maybe TRBD2 (7 bases). Germline CDR1 and CDR2: SGDLS and YYNGEE. The CDR3 covers 16 residues. Trimming stripped 3 bases from V and 2 bases from J, with 16 bases between. DNA of the CDR3: TGTGCCAGCAGCGGCCCTGGGGGGGGGCTCACAGATACGCAGTATTTT. Its translation is CASSGPGGGLTDTQYF.

The chain carries TRBV6-2 or TRBV6-3 and TRBJ1-1; 9 bases align to TRBD1. Germline CDR1 reads MNHEY; CDR2 reads SVGEGT. The trim removed 4 bases at V and 3 bases at J, leaving 6 bases unmatched. CDR3 size: 15 residues. The DNA of the CDR3 is TGTGCCAGCAGTTTGAGTGGGACAGGGTACACTGAAGCTTTCTTT. Amino acids: CASSLSGTGYTEAFF.

V gene TRBV5-1 combines with J gene TRBJ2-1; maybe TRBD2 (5 bases). The CDR3 is 13 residues long. V shed 0 bases and J shed 6 bases, with 7 bases lying between them. CDR1 is SGHRS, CDR2 YFSETQ, per germline. CDR3 sequence (DNA): TGCGCCAGCAGCTTGGAACTAGTCAATGAGCAGTTCTTC. Translation gives CASSLELVNEQFF. The full variable domain, in which reference TRBV5-1 and TRBJ2-1 provide the parts outside the CDR3, is KAGVTQTPRYLIKTRGQQVTLSCSPISGHRSVSWYQQTPGQGLQFLFEYFSETQRNKGNFPGRFSGRQFSNSRSEMNVSTLELGDSALYLCASSLELVNEQFFGPGTRLTVL.

The V gene is TRBV6-2 or TRBV6-3, the J gene TRBJ2-1; TRBD2 agrees at 8 bases. CDR3 length equals 16 residues. V dropped 4 bases and J dropped 4; count of bases not matched to a gene: 9. The germline gives CDR1 MNHEY, CDR2 SVGEGT. The CDR3 reads CASSSHLAGSYNEQFF. The CDR3 DNA sequence: TGTGCCAGCAGTTCCCATTTAGCGGGGAGTTACAATGAGCAGTTCTTC.

The genes are TRBV4-1 and TRBJ1-2; 9 bases align to TRBD1. V shed 3 bases, J shed 2 bases, and the junction held 13 bases outside the gene matches. The germline gives CDR1 MGHRA, CDR2 YSYEKL. The CDR3 is 18 residues long. CDR3 residues: CASSQDWTGDFPNYGYTF. The DNA for the CDR3 is TGCGCCAGCAGCCAGGATTGGACAGGGGATTTTCCAAACTATGGCTACACCTTC.

The V call is TRBV19, the J call TRBJ2-1, with 9 nucleotides matching TRBD1. Losses at the gene ends were 5 bases for V and 5 bases for J; bases not matched to a gene: 19. The CDR3 spans 19 residues. Germline values: CDR1 LNHDA, CDR2 SQIVND (reference sequence). CDR3 residues: CASSYRGGLGQGVNNEQFF. DNA of the CDR3: TGTGCCAGTAGTTATAGAGGAGGTTTGGGACAGGGTGTCAACAATGAGCAGTTCTTC. Full variable domain (remainder filled in from reference TRBV19 and TRBJ2-1): DGGITQSPKYLFRKEGQNVTLSCEQNLNHDAMYWYRQDPGQGLRLIYYSQIVNDFQKGDIAEGYSVSREKKESFPLTVTSAQKNPTAFYLCASSYRGGLGQGVNNEQFFGPGTRLTVL.

Only a few counts were recorded for this clone. At the DNA level, this CDR3 is encoded by other sequences in the same sample as well. This chain uses TRBV5-1 with TRBJ1-4; 7 positions agree with TRBD1. V lost 2 bases to trimming and J lost 6 bases; unmatched junction nucleotides: 4. The CDR3 has 14 residues. The germline V gene encodes CDR1 SGHRS and CDR2 YFSETQ. CDR3 nucleotide sequence: TGCGCCAGCAGCTTACAGGGGAGAGATGAAAAACTGTTTTTT. As protein: CASSLQGRDEKLFF.

V gene TRBV4-3 combines with J gene TRBJ2-1, with 8 bases fitting TRBD2. There are 16 residues in the CDR3. V shed 5 bases and J 3 bases; nucleotides not matched to a gene: 9. CDR1 is LGHNA and CDR2 is YSLEER in the germline V gene. The CDR3 DNA follows: TGCGCCAGCAGCTCCTCTAGCGGGCAATTCTACAATGAGCAGTTCTTC. It specifies CASSSSSGQFYNEQFF.

J is TRBJ2-7 and V is TRBV21-1; the table's D call TRBD1 went unverified against the DNA. TRBV21-1 corresponds to a pseudogene. There are 16 residues in the CDR3. The chain's CDR3 is CASSKEVQGSPYEQYF. CDR3 nucleotides: TGTGCCAGCAGCAAAGAGGTACAGGGGAGCCCTTACGAGCAGTACTTC.